The clone carrying this T cell receptor beta chain was observed a handful of times. This entry is derived from a study of blood T cell repertoires in COVID-19. The V gene lost 3 bases and the J gene lost 0 bases, with 6 bases spanning the gap. The length of the CDR3 is 14 residues. Germline CDR1 and CDR2: KGHSH and LQKENI. Clones were read by immunoSEQ multiplex PCR, and TCRdb kept only the in-frame ones, dropping some. The table records fewer than 250,000 clones, roughly 80% of them present only once. V gene TRBV18 combines with J gene TRBJ1-5, with D maybe TRBD1 (5 bases). This sequence was found in a woman in her seventies with active or convalescent COVID-19. Sequencing was done on a sample of peripheral blood. CDR3 sequence: CASSPTDSNQPQHF. The CDR3, as DNA: TGTGCCAGCTCACCGACAGATAGCAATCAGCCCCAGCATTTT.